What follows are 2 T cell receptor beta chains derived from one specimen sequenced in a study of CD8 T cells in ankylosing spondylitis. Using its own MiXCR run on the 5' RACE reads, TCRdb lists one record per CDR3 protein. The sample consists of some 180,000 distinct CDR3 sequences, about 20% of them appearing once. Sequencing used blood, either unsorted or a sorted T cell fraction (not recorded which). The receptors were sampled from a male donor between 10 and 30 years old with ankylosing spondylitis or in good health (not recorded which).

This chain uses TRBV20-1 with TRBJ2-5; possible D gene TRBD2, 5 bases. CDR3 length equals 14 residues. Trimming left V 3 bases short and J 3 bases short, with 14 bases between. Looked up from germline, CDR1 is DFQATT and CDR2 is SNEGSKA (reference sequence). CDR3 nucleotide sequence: TGCAGTGCTAGGGGTCTGCGGGTGGAAGAGACCCAGTACTTC. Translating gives CSARGLRVEETQYF.

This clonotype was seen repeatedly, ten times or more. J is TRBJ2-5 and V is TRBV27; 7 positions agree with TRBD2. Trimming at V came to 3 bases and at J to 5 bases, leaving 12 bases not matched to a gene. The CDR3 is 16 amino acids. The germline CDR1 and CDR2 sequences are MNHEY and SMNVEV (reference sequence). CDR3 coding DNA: TGTGCCAGCAGTTTGAACGGCGGCGGGAGATTGGAGACCCAGTACTTC. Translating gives CASSLNGGGRLETQYF.